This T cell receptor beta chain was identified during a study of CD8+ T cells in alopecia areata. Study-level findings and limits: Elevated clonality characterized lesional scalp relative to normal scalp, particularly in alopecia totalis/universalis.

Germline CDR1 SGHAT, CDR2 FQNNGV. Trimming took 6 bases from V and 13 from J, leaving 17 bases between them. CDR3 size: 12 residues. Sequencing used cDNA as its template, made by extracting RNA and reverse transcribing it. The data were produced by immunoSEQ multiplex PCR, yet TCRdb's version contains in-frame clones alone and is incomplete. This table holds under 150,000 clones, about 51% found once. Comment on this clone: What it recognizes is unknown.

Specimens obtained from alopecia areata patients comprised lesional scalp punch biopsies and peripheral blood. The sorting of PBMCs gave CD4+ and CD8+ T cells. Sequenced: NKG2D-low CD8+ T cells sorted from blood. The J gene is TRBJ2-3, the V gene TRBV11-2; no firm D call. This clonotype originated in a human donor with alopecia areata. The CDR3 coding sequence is TGTGCCAGCAGTTTCGACTCTGGCCGGGAGTATTTT. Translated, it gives CASSFDSGREYF.